These T cell receptor beta chains were read from a single sample in a study of T cells in Graves' hyperthyroidism and ophthalmopathy. TCRdb re-called the multiplex PCR reads through MiXCR, storing one row per CDR3 protein. The sample contains roughly 300,000 distinct CDR3 sequences, about 21% of which appear only once. Material: blood. The receptors shown here come from a woman aged 45-65 years with Graves' hyperthyroidism. Both conserved end residues are part of each CDR3. The D gene is left open where the match is weak. The size entry is marked missing in some rows and otherwise reads once, few, many or a size class.

v_call	d_call	j_call	cdr3_length	clone_size	cdr3_aa	cdr3_nt
TRBV7-3	NA	TRBJ2-3	14	many	CASSPASGTDTQYF	TGTGCCAGCAGCCCGGCTAGCGGCACAGATACGCAGTATTTT
TRBV6-5	NA	TRBJ2-1	16	NA	CASSYLRLTAYNEQFF	TGTGCCAGCAGTTACTTGAGGCTAACCGCATACAATGAGCAGTTCTTC
TRBV29-1	TRBD1	TRBJ1-2	14	many	CSVDKQGTVYGYTF	TGCAGCGTAGACAAACAGGGGACTGTCTATGGCTACACCTTC
TRBV12-3/TRBV12-4	TRBD2	TRBJ2-5	18	many	CASSSKRLIAGGRETQYF	TGTGCCAGCAGTTCAAAGCGACTCATAGCGGGAGGGCGTGAGACCCAGTACTTC
TRBV6-1	NA	TRBJ1-2	14	many	CASRTDLGSGGYTF	TGTGCCAGCAGGACGGACTTGGGGTCAGGTGGCTACACCTTC
TRBV30	NA	TRBJ1-3	13	NA	CAWMIWGGNTIYF	TGTGCCTGGATGATCTGGGGTGGAAACACCATATATTTT
TRBV5-1	TRBD2	TRBJ2-2	15	few	CASSSGLADTGELFF	TGCGCCAGCAGCTCGGGACTAGCTGACACCGGGGAGCTGTTTTTT
TRBV24-1	NA	TRBJ1-2	16	many	CATSDPSTSGKDGYTF	TGTGCCACCAGTGATCCCAGCACGAGTGGAAAAGATGGCTACACCTTC
TRBV20-1	TRBD1	TRBJ1-1	14	few	CSVHNRDRGLGAFF	TGCAGTGTTCACAACCGGGACAGGGGGCTTGGCGCTTTCTTT
TRBV19	NA	TRBJ2-1	13	once	CASIGPPPHEQFF	TGTGCCAGTATCGGGCCGCCCCCCCATGAGCAGTTCTTC
TRBV24-1	TRBD1	TRBJ2-3	16	few	CATSDSSGQGGDTQYF	TGTGCCACCAGTGATTCTTCGGGACAGGGGGGCGATACGCAGTATTTT
TRBV19	NA	TRBJ1-2	15	NA	CASSNTGTAVYGYTF	TGTGCCAGTAGTAATACGGGGACCGCGGTCTATGGCTACACCTTC
TRBV18	NA	TRBJ1-5	14	many	CASSRGGINQPQHF	TGTGCCAGCTCGAGGGGGGGAATCAATCAGCCCCAGCATTTT
TRBV28	NA	TRBJ2-7	14	many	CASSSRRPSYEQYF	TGTGCCAGCAGTTCTCGAAGGCCCTCCTACGAGCAGTACTTC
TRBV10-2	NA	TRBJ1-2	12	NA	CAISNLMDGYTF	TGCGCCATCAGTAACCTGATGGATGGCTACACCTTC
TRBV11-2	TRBD1	TRBJ2-5	15	many	CASSSLEQGAGDQYF	TGTGCCAGCAGCTCCTTGGAACAGGGGGCTGGGGACCAGTACTTC
TRBV20-1	TRBD1	TRBJ2-5	14	many	CSARTDRYQETQYF	TGCAGTGCTAGAACGGACAGGTACCAAGAGACCCAGTACTTC
TRBV30	NA	TRBJ2-7	15	many	CAWSWGRPRGYEQYF	TGTGCCTGGAGCTGGGGCAGGCCAAGGGGCTACGAGCAGTACTTC
TRBV28	TRBD2	TRBJ2-7	18	many	CASSSLGTSGRATNEQYF	TGTGCCAGCAGTTCGCTAGGGACTAGCGGGAGGGCAACGAACGAGCAGTACTTC
TRBV30	NA	TRBJ1-2	14	few	CAWKKQGAYGGYTF	TGTGCCTGGAAAAAACAGGGAGCATACGGCGGCTACACCTTC